One sample yielded the 20 T cell receptor beta chains listed below, sequenced in a study of T cells after yellow fever vaccination. TCRdb reprocessed the 5' RACE reads via MiXCR and lists one record per CDR3 protein. Found here are 500,000 to 550,000 distinct CDR3 sequences, just over 20% of them singletons; the top ten hold roughly a sixth. The source material was PBMCs, sampled approximately 22 days after the first yellow fever vaccination. All receptors come from a man aged 18 to 30 who received the YFV17D yellow fever vaccine.

J is TRBJ2-2 and V is TRBV4-2; 9 bases line up with TRBD2. Trimming at V came to 6 bases and at J to 1 base, leaving 3 bases not matched to a gene. The CDR3 runs 15 residues. Germline loops: CDR1 LGHNA, CDR2 YNFKEQ. As DNA, the CDR3 is TGTGCCAGCAGAGCGGGGGGCCAGAACACCGGGGAGCTGTTTTTT. As protein: CASRAGGQNTGELFF.

There are a few counts of this clonotype. The V gene is TRBV4-1, the J gene TRBJ2-3, with a tentative D call TRBD2 (5 bases). The length of the CDR3 is 15 residues. CDR1 and CDR2 (germline): MGHRA, YSYEKL. Between the trimmed V and J ends, which lost 1 base and 6 bases, there was a span of 14 bases. The CDR3 here is CASSQARGIGDTQYF. CDR3 sequence (DNA): TGCGCCAGCAGCCAAGCTCGGGGTATTGGGGATACGCAGTATTTT.

The chain couples TRBV5-4 to TRBJ2-7; 7 bases are shared with TRBD1. The CDR3 contains 13 residues. In germline, CDR1 is SGHNT, CDR2 YYREEE (reference sequence). J lost 6 bases, V lost 3 bases, and 6 bases had no gene match. The CDR3 DNA reads as TGTGCCAGCAGCTACGGACAGGTTTCCGAGCAGTACGTC. Residues: CASSYGQVSEQYV.

This rearrangement joins TRBV7-9 to TRBJ1-5, with D perhaps TRBD1 (5 bases). V was cut by 3 bases and J by 5 bases, with 11 bases left in between. Germline V gives CDR1 SEHNR, CDR2 FQNEAQ (reference sequence). The CDR3 is 14 amino acids. CDR3 residues: CASSFGGLDQPQHF. For the CDR3, the DNA is TGTGCCAGCAGCTTTGGGGGGTTAGATCAGCCCCAGCATTTT.

This clonotype was seen many times. The chain couples TRBV27 to TRBJ2-3, with a weak D call TRBD2 (5 bases). CDR1 and CDR2 from the germline V gene are MNHEY and SMNVEV (reference sequence). The CDR3 totals 14 residues. Between the trimmed V and J ends, which lost 6 bases and 3 bases, there was a span of 13 bases. The CDR3, as DNA: TGTGCCAGCAGGATGGGCAGGAGGACAGATACGCAGTATTTT. Amino acid sequence: CASRMGRRTDTQYF.

The V gene is TRBV28, the J gene TRBJ2-7, with D maybe TRBD1 (6 bases). V was cut by 4 bases and J by 0 bases, with 16 bases left in between. This CDR3 comprises 16 residues. In germline, CDR1 is MDHEN, CDR2 SYDVKM. The CDR3 loop reads CASSSSTGRRSYEQYV. The CDR3 coding sequence is TGTGCCAGCAGTTCGTCGACAGGACGCCGCTCCTACGAGCAGTACGTC.

This clonotype was detected only once. The chain employs TRBV6-2 or TRBV6-3 and TRBJ2-7; TRBD1 is a possible D gene (5 bases). The CDR3 sequence is 12 residues long. V lost 5 bases and J 4 bases, leaving 9 bases between the germline ends. In germline, CDR1 is MNHEY, CDR2 SVGEGT. The CDR3 protein is CASSVDTYEQYF. CDR3 DNA: TGTGCCAGCAGTGTGGACACTTACGAGCAGTACTTC.

This clonotype was seen more than once but under ten times. The V call is TRBV24-1, the J call TRBJ2-1, with TRBD2 matching over 8 bases. CDR1 is KGHDR and CDR2 is SFDVKD in the germline V gene. The CDR3 has 14 residues. V dropped 8 bases and J dropped 3; count of bases not matched to a gene: 5. CDR3 DNA: TGTGCCACCAAAAGCGGGGGCGACTACAATGAGCAGTTCTTC. The encoded protein is CATKSGGDYNEQFF.

This sequence joins TRBV11-2 and TRBJ2-7; weak D call: TRBD2 (5 bases). Germline V CDR1 and CDR2: SGHAT, FQNNGV. The ends were cut back, 1 base at V and 4 bases at J, with 17 bases in the middle. This CDR3 is 16 amino acids long. The CDR3 region has the DNA TGTGCCAGCAGCTTAGGCCCCGGGCCCACGGGATACGAGCAGTACTTC. Protein product: CASSLGPGPTGYEQYF.

The chain recombines TRBV4-3 with TRBJ1-5; D unresolved. Trimming shortened V by 0 bases and J by 3 bases, and 9 bases separated the two germline ends. CDR1 LGHNA and CDR2 YSLEER come from the germline V gene. The CDR3 contains 15 residues. CDR3 residues: CASSQDLATNQPQHF. The DNA for the CDR3 is TGCGCCAGCAGCCAAGATTTGGCCACCAATCAGCCCCAGCATTTT.

This clonotype occurred a few times. V gene TRBV3-1 combines with J gene TRBJ2-2; no definite D call. CDR3 length: 14 residues. V was trimmed by 6 bases and J by 0 bases, leaving 8 bases between them. CDR1 and CDR2 from the germline V gene are LGHDT and YNNKEL (reference sequence). The CDR3 loop is CASSPHTNTGELFF. CDR3 coding DNA: TGTGCCAGCAGTCCACATACGAACACCGGGGAGCTGTTTTTT. The full variable domain, rest sourced from reference TRBV3-1 and TRBJ2-2, is DTAVSQTPKYLVTQMGNDKSIKCEQNLGHDTMYWYKQDSKKFLKIMFSYNNKELIINETVPNRFSPKSPDKAHLNLHINSLELGDSAVYFCASSPHTNTGELFFGEGSRLTVL.

V is TRBV6-5 and J is TRBJ2-2; no firm D call. This CDR3 has 12 residues. In germline, CDR1 is MNHEY, CDR2 SVGAGI. Deletions cut 5 bases from V and 6 bases from J, with 7 bases between. This CDR3 is CASSAYAGELFF. The CDR3 DNA is TGTGCCAGCAGTGCTTACGCCGGGGAGCTGTTTTTT.

V gene TRBV7-2 combines with J gene TRBJ2-4; no reliable D call. Germline CDR1 and CDR2: SGHTA and FQGNSA. This CDR3 contains 13 residues. Trimming took off 5 bases at V and 9 bases at J, with 14 bases between the two ends. The CDR3 is CASSPRVNFIQYF. Here the CDR3 DNA reads TGTGCCAGCAGCCCAAGGGTCAATTTCATTCAGTACTTC.

The V gene is TRBV9, the J gene TRBJ2-7, with D possibly being TRBD2 (6 bases). V gave up 1 base and J gave up 2 bases, with 13 bases separating them. CDR1 and CDR2 (germline): SGDLS, YYNGEE. The CDR3 length is 15 residues. For the CDR3, the DNA is TGTGCCAGCAGCGTAAAGGCCGCGGGGCCCTACGAGCAGTACTTC. It codes for CASSVKAAGPYEQYF.

This chain links TRBV6-1 with TRBJ1-2; D might be TRBD1 (6 bases). V was trimmed by 8 bases and J by 4 bases, leaving 20 bases between them. CDR3 length equals 15 residues. The germline CDR1 and CDR2 sequences are MNHNS and SASEGT. CDR3 loop: CASRGGEQGVYGYTF. The CDR3 DNA reads TGTGCCAGCCGGGGAGGGGAACAGGGAGTCTATGGCTACACCTTC.

J is TRBJ1-6 and V is TRBV20-1; D gene ambiguous. The ends were cut back, 1 base at V and 0 bases at J, with 13 bases in the middle. Germline lookup yields CDR1 DFQATT and CDR2 SNEGSKA (reference sequence). The CDR3 spans 17 residues. The DNA of the CDR3 is TGCAGTGCTAGAGGAGGAGGGATTAGCTCCTATAATTCACCCCTCCACTTT. Translating gives CSARGGGISSYNSPLHF.

This chain connects TRBV7-9 to TRBJ1-1; D gene ambiguous. The V end was cut by 1 base, the J end by 5 bases, with 20 bases between. The CDR3 is made up of 17 amino acids. The germline CDR1 and CDR2 sequences are SEHNR and FQNEAQ (reference sequence). The CDR3 region is CASSLGGGDKTRTEAFF. The CDR3 region has the DNA TGTGCCAGCAGCTTAGGTGGCGGGGATAAGACTCGAACTGAAGCTTTCTTT.

The chain combines TRBV19 with TRBJ1-1; D may be TRBD1 (5 bases). The CDR3 extends over 12 amino acids. Germline V CDR1 and CDR2: LNHDA, SQIVND (reference sequence). V lost 7 bases to trimming and J lost 4 bases, with 10 bases between them. In nucleotides, the CDR3 is TGTGCCAGTACGCTGGGGGGCACTGAAGCTTTCTTT. As protein: CASTLGGTEAFF.

The V gene is TRBV20-1, the J gene TRBJ1-5; D is undetermined. Trimming removed 4 bases from V and 6 bases from J, with 16 bases in between. There are 14 residues in the CDR3. Germline V gene data show CDR1 as DFQATT and CDR2 as SNEGSKA (reference sequence). The CDR3 spells CSATGLRSGQPQHF. As DNA, the CDR3 is TGCAGTGCTACCGGACTGAGAAGTGGTCAGCCCCAGCATTTT.

The J gene is TRBJ2-1, the V gene TRBV5-4, with D possibly TRBD1 on 5 matching bases. There are 14 residues in the CDR3. V was trimmed by 4 bases and J by 5 bases, leaving 13 bases between them. Germline CDR1 SGHNT, CDR2 YYREEE (reference sequence). CDR3 sequence: CASSPKGNNNEQFF. Here the CDR3 DNA reads TGTGCCAGCAGCCCTAAGGGGAACAACAATGAGCAGTTCTTC. Based on the CDR3 plus reference TRBV5-4 and TRBJ2-1, the full variable domain is ETGVTQSPTHLIKTRGQQVTLRCSSQSGHNTVSWYQQALGQGPQFIFQYYREEENGRGNFPPRFSGLQFPNYSSELNVNALELDDSALYLCASSPKGNNNEQFFGPGTRLTVL.